This TCR beta chain originates from a study of blood T cell repertoires in COVID-19. In the study overall: COVID-19 samples collected from the United States, Italy and Spain covered acute and convalescent phases. From T cells, B-cell-depleted T cells, or PBMCs came the material, which was cDNA or gDNA.

Authors' analysis steps: Estimation of nucleated cell counts was performed using reference gene primer amplification. Libraries were prepared by immunoSEQ multiplex PCR; TCRdb keeps only in-frame clonotypes and omits some of them. The V and J calls and clone size come from that table; D and trimming were worked out from the DNA. The data show 90,000 to 110,000 clones, roughly 88% seen once. The germline V gene encodes CDR1 KGHSH and CDR2 LQKENI. This CDR3 region has 13 residues. Trimming shortened V by 6 bases and J by 8 bases, and 13 bases separated the two germline ends. The specimen sequenced was peripheral blood. The origin of this receptor is a woman over 75 with active or convalescent COVID-19. The chain has TRBV18 and TRBJ1-4, with D possibly TRBD1 on 6 matching bases. CDR3 amino acids: CASSPGQSEKLFF. In DNA, the CDR3 is TGTGCCAGCTCGCCCGGACAGTCCGAAAAACTGTTTTTT.